These 30 T cell receptor beta chains share one sample of origin, sequenced in a study of CD8+ T cells in alopecia areata. Extracted RNA was reverse transcribed into cDNA, the sequencing template. Repertoires were generated with immunoSEQ multiplex PCR, while TCRdb's copy carries only in-frame clones and drops some. The sample holds some 200,000 clones; approximately 56% are singletons and the top ten take approximately 14%. The specimen comprised CD4+ T cells sorted from blood, sampled at week 0. Receptor source: a human donor with alopecia areata.

The chain is built from TRBV29-1 and TRBJ2-5; 9 bases are a match to TRBD1. CDR3 length equals 15 residues. The J segment lost 2 bases and the V segment lost 2 bases, leaving 6 bases of the junction unmatched. Germline V CDR1 and CDR2: SQVTM, ANQGSEA. The CDR3 loop reads CSVERSGTGQETQYF. CDR3 DNA: TGCAGCGTTGAACGATCCGGGACAGGGCAAGAGACCCAGTACTTC.

The chain links TRBV2 to TRBJ1-1; weak D call: TRBD1 (5 bases). CDR1 and CDR2 (germline): SNHLY, FYNNEI. The CDR3 loop spans 10 amino acids. Trimming pared 9 bases from V and 6 bases from J, leaving 8 bases between. The CDR3 sequence is CASKGSEAFF. The CDR3 DNA reads TGTGCCAGTAAGGGGTCTGAAGCTTTCTTT.

V gene TRBV10-3 combines with J gene TRBJ1-1; 7 nucleotides line up with TRBD1. Germline CDR1 ENHRY, CDR2 SYGVKD. There are 15 residues in the CDR3. Germline trimming cut 3 bases from V and 3 bases from J; bases unmatched to any gene: 7. The chain's CDR3 is CAISEDTGAYTEAFF. In nucleotides, the CDR3 is TGTGCCATCAGTGAAGACACAGGGGCGTACACTGAAGCTTTCTTT.

The chain joins TRBV4-1 to TRBJ2-1, with D possibly being TRBD2 (6 bases). Germline V gene data show CDR1 as MGHRA and CDR2 as YSYEKL. V lost 0 bases and J 3 bases, leaving 15 bases between the germline ends. The length of the CDR3 is 17 residues. The CDR3 DNA reads TGCGCCAGCAGCCAAGATCAAGGGAGGCGTTTCTACAATGAGCAGTTCTTC. Protein sequence: CASSQDQGRRFYNEQFF.

The chain employs TRBV7-3 and TRBJ2-3; tentatively, D is TRBD2 (5 bases). From germline, CDR1 is SGHTA and CDR2 FQGTGA. Trimming stripped 5 bases from V and 10 bases from J, with 16 bases between. The CDR3 covers 13 residues. DNA for the CDR3: TGTGCCAGCAGCCCTTCGAGGGCAGGAGCGCAGTATTTT. Translation: CASSPSRAGAQYF.

V and J are TRBV12-5 and TRBJ2-3, with D unresolved. Per the germline V gene, CDR1 is LGHNT and CDR2 is FRNRAP. This CDR3 has 13 residues. Deletions cut 2 bases from V and 2 bases from J, with 5 bases between. CDR3 nucleotide sequence: TGTGCTAGTGGTTTGAGACTCACAGATACGCAGTATTTT. It codes for CASGLRLTDTQYF. The full variable domain, completed using reference TRBV12-5 and TRBJ2-3, is DARVTQTPRHKVTEMGQEVTMRCQPILGHNTVFWYRQTMMQGLELLAYFRNRAPLDDSGMPKDRFSAEMPDATLATLKIQPSEPRDSAVYFCASGLRLTDTQYFGPGTRLTVL.

This clone was seen a few times. The gene calls are TRBV30 and TRBJ2-1; D ambiguous. Germline V gene sequence: CDR1 GTSNPN, CDR2 SVGIG (reference sequence). The ends were cut back, 0 bases at V and 9 bases at J, with 6 bases in the middle. CDR3 size: 11 residues. CDR3 coding DNA: TGTGCCTGGAGTGTAGGTACTGAGCAGTTCTTC. This gives the protein CAWSVGTEQFF.

The V gene is TRBV19, the J gene TRBJ1-1, with no clear D. Germline loops: CDR1 LNHDA, CDR2 SQIVND (reference sequence). Trimming cost V 3 bases and J 1 base, with 6 bases left between them. The CDR3 spans 13 residues. DNA of the CDR3: TGTGCCAGTAGTATCGTAGCGAACACTGAAGCTTTCTTT. Protein: CASSIVANTEAFF.

J is TRBJ2-7 and V is TRBV5-6, with TRBD1 as a possible D gene (5 bases). Germline V gene data show CDR1 as SGHDT and CDR2 as YYEEEE. V lost 3 bases to trimming and J lost 0 bases, with 16 bases between them. The length of the CDR3 is 16 residues. The CDR3 bases are TGTGCCAGCAGCTCAACAGGACACTTCCTCTCCTACGAGCAGTACTTC. It translates to CASSSTGHFLSYEQYF.

This CDR3 reads CASSSGSSNQPQHF. The CDR3 DNA reads TGTGCCAGCAGTTCGGGTAGCAGCAATCAGCCCCAGCATTTT. This chain uses TRBV6-6 with TRBJ1-5; D ambiguous. The CDR3 covers 14 residues. Trimming cost V 4 bases and J 1 base, with 8 bases left between them. Germline V gene lookup returns CDR1 MNHNY and CDR2 SVGAGI (reference sequence).

The chain combines TRBV9 with TRBJ2-3, with 10 bases that match TRBD2. Looked up from germline, CDR1 is SGDLS and CDR2 is YYNGEE. The CDR3 consists of 15 residues. J was trimmed by 0 bases and V by 5 bases; bases with no gene match: 3. The CDR3 protein is CASRLTSGSTDTQYF. CDR3 nucleotide sequence: TGTGCCAGCAGATTGACTAGCGGGAGCACAGATACGCAGTATTTT.

In this sample, this clone turned up a few times. This chain links TRBV19 with TRBJ2-1; 8 bases agree with TRBD2. CDR1 is LNHDA, CDR2 SQIVND, per germline (reference sequence). V was clipped by 4 bases and J by 5 bases; unmatched bases: 4. CDR3 length: 14 residues. The CDR3 loop is CASSRSGSHNEQFF. DNA of the CDR3: TGTGCCAGTAGTAGAAGCGGGAGCCACAATGAGCAGTTCTTC.

This sequence joins TRBV19 and TRBJ1-5, with D possibly matching TRBD1 (5 bases). From germline, CDR1 is LNHDA and CDR2 SQIVND (reference sequence). This CDR3 region has 16 residues. Trimming stripped 3 bases from V and 4 bases from J, with 16 bases between. For the CDR3, the DNA is TGTGCCAGTAGTATTCAGGCAGGGACTCCGAATCAGCCCCAGCATTTT. This encodes CASSIQAGTPNQPQHF.

This sequence joins TRBV5-6 and TRBJ2-7; D remains unclear. Germline CDR1 and CDR2: SGHDT and YYEEEE. V lost 1 base, J lost 0 bases, and 8 bases lay in between. CDR3 length: 14 residues. Here the CDR3 DNA reads TGTGCCAGCAGCTTGAGACTGAGCTCCTACGAGCAGTACTTC. It yields the protein CASSLRLSSYEQYF.

This clone was recorded a few times. The gene calls are TRBV5-4 and TRBJ1-6; no clear D gene. The V gene's germline CDR1 is SGHNT and CDR2 YYREEE (reference sequence). The length of the CDR3 is 13 residues. V lost 3 bases and J 8 bases, leaving 9 bases between the germline ends. The CDR3 spells CASSSLGDSPLHF. DNA of the CDR3: TGTGCCAGCAGCTCCCTTGGGGATTCACCCCTCCACTTT.

V usage is TRBV6-5 and J usage is TRBJ2-3, with 7 bases fitting TRBD2. CDR1 is MNHEY and CDR2 is SVGAGI in the germline V gene. The CDR3 is made up of 14 amino acids. Trimming took 9 bases from V and 5 from J; bases not matched to a gene: 11. CDR3 residues: CASRERGAGDTQYF. CDR3 nucleotide sequence: TGTGCCAGTCGGGAGCGGGGTGCGGGAGATACGCAGTATTTT.

The chain uses TRBV5-1 and TRBJ2-1; perhaps TRBD1 as D (6 bases). Germline V lookup: CDR1 SGHRS, CDR2 YFSETQ. The CDR3 length is 16 residues. The germline V and J ends were trimmed by 4 bases and 11 bases, with 25 bases remaining between them. CDR3 coding DNA: TGCGCCAGCAGCCTCACCCGGGACAACAGGAAGACCAAGCAGTTCTTC. It is translated as CASSLTRDNRKTKQFF. The complete variable domain, with remaining parts taken from reference TRBV5-1 and TRBJ2-1, reads KAGVTQTPRYLIKTRGQQVTLSCSPISGHRSVSWYQQTPGQGLQFLFEYFSETQRNKGNFPGRFSGRQFSNSRSEMNVSTLELGDSALYLCASSLTRDNRKTKQFFGPGTRLTVL.

CDR3 sequence (DNA): TGTGCCTGGAGTGAAAATAGCAATCAGCCCCAGCATTTT. As protein: CAWSENSNQPQHF. The chain recombines TRBV30 with TRBJ1-5, with D unresolved. This CDR3 spans 13 amino acids. Germline V CDR1 and CDR2: GTSNPN, SVGIG (reference sequence). V lost 1 base and J 0 bases, leaving 4 bases between the germline ends.

The chain couples TRBV7-2 to TRBJ2-7; D not certain. The CDR3 covers 12 residues. V was clipped by 5 bases and J by 4 bases, with 9 bases between them. CDR1 is SGHTA and CDR2 is FQGNSA in the germline V gene. CDR3 in amino acids: CASSSVGYEQYF. In DNA, the CDR3 is TGTGCCAGCAGCAGTGTTGGATACGAGCAGTACTTC.

The CDR3: CASNGEGTGRKETQYF. The CDR3 nucleotides are TGCGCCAGCAACGGGGAGGGGACGGGACGTAAAGAGACCCAGTACTTC. The J gene is TRBJ2-5, the V gene TRBV23-1; 7 nucleotides align to TRBD2. TRBV23-1 is marked as an open reading frame, function uncertain. Trimming took 7 bases from V and 3 from J; bases not matched to a gene: 14. This CDR3 has 16 amino acids.

This chain uses TRBV2 with TRBJ1-2, with TRBD1 matching over 7 bases. Unmatched junction bases numbered 6, after V lost 4 bases and J lost 4 bases. The germline CDR1 and CDR2 sequences are SNHLY and FYNNEI. The CDR3 totals 14 residues. CDR3 nucleotide sequence: TGTGCCAGCAGTGGGGACAGCGCGGGCTATGGCTACACCTTC. Encoded protein: CASSGDSAGYGYTF.

The CDR3: CASSYEGVGGYTF. CDR3 coding DNA: TGTGCCAGCAGTTACGAGGGGGTTGGTGGCTACACCTTC. The chain employs TRBV6-6 and TRBJ1-2; D might be TRBD1 (6 bases). The CDR3 totals 13 residues. Trimming took 2 bases from V and 7 from J, leaving 11 bases between them. Germline CDR1 reads MNHNY; CDR2 reads SVGAGI (reference sequence).

This chain uses TRBV30 with TRBJ2-2, with a weak D call TRBD2 (6 bases). CDR1 and CDR2 from the germline V gene are GTSNPN and SVGIG (reference sequence). Trimming took 5 bases from V and 6 from J, leaving 16 bases between them. This CDR3 has 14 residues. The CDR3 bases are TGTGCCTGGGAAAGGAGGGTTCGGGCCGGGGAGCTGTTTTTT. This translates into CAWERRVRAGELFF.

This sequence joins TRBV30 and TRBJ1-5; no definite D call. Germline V lookup: CDR1 GTSNPN, CDR2 SVGIG (reference sequence). Trimming cost V 2 bases and J 2 bases, with 10 bases left between them. The CDR3 spans 14 residues. CDR3: CAWSKGLGNQPQHF. In DNA, the CDR3 is TGTGCCTGGAGTAAAGGCTTGGGCAATCAGCCCCAGCATTTT.

This chain links TRBV18 with TRBJ1-4, with D uncertain. CDR1 is KGHSH, CDR2 LQKENI, per germline. This CDR3 contains 13 residues. Trimming pared 2 bases from V and 8 bases from J, leaving 9 bases between. The CDR3 nucleotides are TGTGCCAGCTCACCATCCCGAAGGGAAAAACTGTTTTTT. This translates into CASSPSRREKLFF.

The J gene is TRBJ2-3, the V gene TRBV29-1; 8 positions match TRBD2. There are 15 residues in the CDR3. CDR1 is SQVTM, CDR2 ANQGSEA, per germline. The V gene end was trimmed by 4 bases and the J gene end by 3 bases; junction bases not matched to a gene: 9. This CDR3 reads CSVAVSSGVTDTQYF. The CDR3 bases are TGCAGCGTTGCGGTTAGTAGCGGGGTTACAGATACGCAGTATTTT.

This clone was counted a single time. The chain joins TRBV9 to TRBJ2-5; 7 nucleotides agree with TRBD2. The germline V gene encodes CDR1 SGDLS and CDR2 YYNGEE. V trimming: 0 bases; J trimming: 1 base; junction bases outside the gene matches: 6. The CDR3 loop spans 16 amino acids. The CDR3 spells CASSVAPSGVQETQYF. For the CDR3, the DNA is TGTGCCAGCAGCGTAGCCCCCAGCGGGGTCCAAGAGACCCAGTACTTC. Full variable domain (remainder filled in from reference TRBV9 and TRBJ2-5): DSGVTQTPKHLITATGQRVTLRCSPRSGDLSVYWYQQSLDQGLQFLIQYYNGEERAKGNILERFSAQQFPDLHSELNLSSLELGDSALYFCASSVAPSGVQETQYFGPGTRLLVL.

The V gene is TRBV30, the J gene TRBJ2-7; D remains ambiguous. V was shortened by 0 bases and J by 1 base, with 10 bases between the two germline ends. The CDR3 runs 14 residues. Per the germline V gene, CDR1 is GTSNPN and CDR2 is SVGIG (reference sequence). CDR3 residues: CAWSVPPQSYEQYF. CDR3 DNA sequence: TGTGCCTGGAGTGTACCGCCACAGTCCTACGAGCAGTACTTC.

The sample holds a few counts of this clone. J is TRBJ2-7 and V is TRBV19; TRBD2 matches at 13 bases. Germline CDR1 is LNHDA and CDR2 is SQIVND (reference sequence). The trim removed 3 bases at V and 2 bases at J, leaving 7 bases unmatched. The CDR3 has 17 residues. Here the CDR3 DNA reads TGTGCCAGTAGTATCGGGACTAGCGGGGCCACTCCCTACGAGCAGTACTTC. This encodes CASSIGTSGATPYEQYF.

The chain joins TRBV7-8 to TRBJ1-4; D remains ambiguous. The germline CDR1 and CDR2 sequences are SGHVS and FQNEAQ. Trimming cost V 5 bases and J 6 bases, with 16 bases left between them. The CDR3 length is 15 residues. CDR3 coding DNA: TGTGCCAGCAGCCCCAAGCTCGGGGTGGATGAAAAACTGTTTTTT. Translated: CASSPKLGVDEKLFF.